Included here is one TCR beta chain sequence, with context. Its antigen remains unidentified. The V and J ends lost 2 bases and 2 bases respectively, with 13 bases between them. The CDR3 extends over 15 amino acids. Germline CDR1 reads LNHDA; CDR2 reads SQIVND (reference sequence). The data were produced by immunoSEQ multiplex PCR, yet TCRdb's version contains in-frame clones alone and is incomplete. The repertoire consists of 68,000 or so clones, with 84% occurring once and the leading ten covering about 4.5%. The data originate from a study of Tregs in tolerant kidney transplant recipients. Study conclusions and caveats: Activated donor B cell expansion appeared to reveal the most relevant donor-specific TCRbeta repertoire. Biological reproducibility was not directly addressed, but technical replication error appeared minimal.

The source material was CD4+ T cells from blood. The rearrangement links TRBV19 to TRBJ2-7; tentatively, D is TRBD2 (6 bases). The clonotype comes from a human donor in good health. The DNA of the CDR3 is TGTGCCAGTAGTATAATCGTCGGAGGGGCCTACGAGCAGTACTTC. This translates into CASSIIVGGAYEQYF.